This is a list of T cell receptor beta chains from one sample in a study of brain metastases from non-small cell lung cancer. Sequenced by immunoSEQ multiplex PCR; TCRdb stores in-frame clones only, minus some. The data contain roughly 4,900 clones, around 85% of them singletons. The sample comprised primary lung tumor tissue. These receptor sequences come from a donor aged 40 or older with non-small cell lung cancer. Both conserved end residues are part of each CDR3. Fields, in order: J gene, clone size, D gene, V gene, CDR3 DNA, CDR3 protein. A D gene is named only where the DNA matches it firmly. A clone size is listed for some rows: how often the clone was seen (once, few, many), or a class if it is expanded.

>TRBJ2-3|-|TRBD2|TRBV7-7
TGTGCCAGCAGCGCAGGACTAGTAGGCACAGATACGCAGTATTTT
CASSAGLVGTDTQYF
>TRBJ2-7|-|TRBD2|TRBV5-6
TGTGCCAGCAGCCTGGACCGGGAGGGCGGCGAGCAGTACTTC
CASSLDREGGEQYF
>TRBJ2-2|-|-|TRBV10-3
TGTGCCATTTCGGCCCGTGAGAACACCGGGGAGCTGTTTTTT
CAISARENTGELFF
>TRBJ2-7|-|TRBD2|TRBV4-1
TGCGCCAGCAGCCAAGATTTTGCCTTAGCGGGAGATGTCGAGCAGTACTTC
CASSQDFALAGDVEQYF
>TRBJ2-7|-|TRBD1|TRBV11-1
TGTGCCAGCAGCCCGGACAGGGGGAGAGCCCTGGAGCAATACTTC
CASSPDRGRALEQYF
>TRBJ2-7|-|-|TRBV6-6
TGTGCCAGCAGCCCTTCCTACGAGCAGTACTTC
CASSPSYEQYF
>TRBJ2-5|few|-|TRBV7-7
TGTGCCAGCAGCCAGGGCCGATTAATACAACAAGAGACCCAGTACTTC
CASSQGRLIQQETQYF
>TRBJ2-7|-|TRBD2|TRBV7-2
TGTGCCAGCAGCCCAAGACTAGCGGGATCGGGCGAGCAGTACTTC
CASSPRLAGSGEQYF
>TRBJ2-7|-|-|TRBV5-6
TGTGCCAGCAGCAGCTCATCCTACGAGCAGTACTTC
CASSSSSYEQYF
>TRBJ1-4|-|TRBD1|TRBV7-2
TGTGCCAGCAGCCTACCGGGACAGCCTAATGAAAAACTGTTTTTT
CASSLPGQPNEKLFF
>TRBJ2-1|few|TRBD2|TRBV15
TGTGCCACCAGCAAGGGACTAGCGGGAGGGCCGAACAATGAGCAGTTCTTC
CATSKGLAGGPNNEQFF
>TRBJ2-2|-|TRBD1|TRBV5-1
TGCGCCAGCAGCATTGAAAGTCCGGGACAGGGTTCCGGGGAGCTATTTTTT
CASSIESPGQGSGELFF
>TRBJ2-5|-|-|TRBV12-3/TRBV12-4
TGTGCCAGCAGGTCCCCCCGGGAGACCCAGTACTTC
CASRSPRETQYF
>TRBJ2-1|-|-|TRBV6-5
TGTGCCAGCAGTAGTGGAGACAGACCTAGCAGGTTCTTC
CASSSGDRPSRFF
>TRBJ1-2|-|TRBD1|TRBV19
TGTGCCAGTAGTAGGGGACAGGGCCCGTATGGCTACACCTTC
CASSRGQGPYGYTF
>TRBJ1-3|-|-|TRBV28
TGTGCCAGCAGTTCTACCCAAGTTCTCTCTGGAAACACCATATATTTT
CASSSTQVLSGNTIYF
>TRBJ1-2|-|-|TRBV28
TGTGCCAGCAACCCCCGGACACTTGGCTACACCTTC
CASNPRTLGYTF
>TRBJ2-1|-|-|TRBV11-3
TGTGCCAGCAGCGTCCTGGACGGCAATGAGCAGTTCTTC
CASSVLDGNEQFF
>TRBJ1-1|-|-|TRBV5-6
TGTGCCAGCAGCTTGGGACCTAACACTGAAGCTTTCTTT
CASSLGPNTEAFF
>TRBJ2-7|-|-|TRBV4-1
TGCGCCAGCAGCACAGGGTACGAGCAGTACTTC
CASSTGYEQYF
>TRBJ1-6|-|TRBD1|TRBV28
TGTGCCAGCTGTCGGGACAGGAATTCACCCCTCCACTTT
CASCRDRNSPLHF
>TRBJ1-3|-|TRBD1|TRBV5-1
TGCGCCAGCAGCTTGGGTCTCGACAGGGGGAACACCATATATTTT
CASSLGLDRGNTIYF
>TRBJ1-3|-|-|TRBV6-1
TGTGCCAGCAGTGAAGAGTTGTACTCTGGAAACACCATATATTTT
CASSEELYSGNTIYF
>TRBJ1-2|-|-|TRBV19
TGTGCCAGTAGTGCCGGGACCTCGTTTTATGGCTACACCTTC
CASSAGTSFYGYTF
>TRBJ1-3|-|-|TRBV21-1
-
CASSPWTVGSGNTIYF
>TRBJ1-5|-|TRBD1|TRBV6-5
TGTGCCAGCAACGTCGACAGGGGCATTCAGCCCCAGCATTTT
CASNVDRGIQPQHF
>TRBJ1-2|few|TRBD1|TRBV9
TGTGCCAGCAGCGACTACCTAGGGGGCGCCAACTATGGCTACACCTTC
CASSDYLGGANYGYTF
>TRBJ1-5|-|-|TRBV10-3
TGTGCCATCAGTGCAGGGGGCAATCAGCCCCAGCATTTT
CAISAGGNQPQHF
>TRBJ1-1|-|TRBD1|TRBV19
TGTGCCAGTATCCTACAGGGGTTGAACACTGAAGCTTTCTTT
CASILQGLNTEAFF
>TRBJ1-1|-|-|TRBV7-2
TGTGCCAGCAGCTCAGATGTGGACAGAGAAGCTTTCTTT
CASSSDVDREAFF